This T cell receptor (beta chain) was sequenced for a study of blood T cell repertoires in COVID-19. Data came from immunoSEQ multiplex PCR; TCRdb stores just in-frame clones and leaves some out. Of approximately 200,000 clones in the sample, roughly 87% were seen once. The length of the CDR3 is 13 residues. Unmatched junction bases numbered 3, after V lost 6 bases and J lost 4 bases. Germline CDR1 LNHDA, CDR2 SQIVND (reference sequence). Sample: PBMCs or T cells enriched from blood (not recorded which). The sequence was obtained from a man between 25 and 39 years old who had recovered from COVID-19. The chain links TRBV19 to TRBJ1-2, with 9 bases fitting TRBD1. CDR3 in amino acids: CASSRDRVYGYTF. CDR3 sequence (DNA): TGTGCCAGTAGCCGGGACAGGGTCTATGGCTACACCTTC. Filled out from reference TRBV19 and TRBJ1-2, the complete variable domain reads DGGITQSPKYLFRKEGQNVTLSCEQNLNHDAMYWYRQDPGQGLRLIYYSQIVNDFQKGDIAEGYSVSREKKESFPLTVTSAQKNPTAFYLCASSRDRVYGYTFGSGTRLTVV.